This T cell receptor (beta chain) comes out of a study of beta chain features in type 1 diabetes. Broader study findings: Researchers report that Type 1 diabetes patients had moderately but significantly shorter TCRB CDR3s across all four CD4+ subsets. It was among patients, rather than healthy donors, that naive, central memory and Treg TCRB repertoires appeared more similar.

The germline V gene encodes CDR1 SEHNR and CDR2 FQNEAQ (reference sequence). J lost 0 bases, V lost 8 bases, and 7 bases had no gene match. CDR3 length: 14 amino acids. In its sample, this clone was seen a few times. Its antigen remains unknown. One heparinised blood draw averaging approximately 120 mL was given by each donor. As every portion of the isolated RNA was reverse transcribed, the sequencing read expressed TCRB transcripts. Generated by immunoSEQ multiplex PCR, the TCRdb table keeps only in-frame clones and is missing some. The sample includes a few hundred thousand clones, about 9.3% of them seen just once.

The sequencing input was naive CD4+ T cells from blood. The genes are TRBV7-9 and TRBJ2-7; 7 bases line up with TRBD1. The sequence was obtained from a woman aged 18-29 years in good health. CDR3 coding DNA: TGTGCCAGCCGAACGACAGGGAGCTCCTACGAGCAGTACTTC. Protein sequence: CASRTTGSSYEQYF.